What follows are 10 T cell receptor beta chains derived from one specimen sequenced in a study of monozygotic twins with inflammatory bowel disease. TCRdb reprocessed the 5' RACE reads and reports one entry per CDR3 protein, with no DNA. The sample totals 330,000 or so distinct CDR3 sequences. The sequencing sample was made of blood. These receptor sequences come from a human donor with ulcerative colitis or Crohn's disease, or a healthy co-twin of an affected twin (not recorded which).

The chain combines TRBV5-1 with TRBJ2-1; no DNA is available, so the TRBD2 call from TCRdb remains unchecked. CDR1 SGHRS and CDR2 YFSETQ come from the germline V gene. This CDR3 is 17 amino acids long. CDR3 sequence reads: CASSLDSRGSSYNEQFF.

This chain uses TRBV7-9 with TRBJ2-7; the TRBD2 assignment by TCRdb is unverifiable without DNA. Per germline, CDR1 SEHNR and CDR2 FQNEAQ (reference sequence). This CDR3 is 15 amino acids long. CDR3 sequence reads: CASSLSNGPSYEQYF.

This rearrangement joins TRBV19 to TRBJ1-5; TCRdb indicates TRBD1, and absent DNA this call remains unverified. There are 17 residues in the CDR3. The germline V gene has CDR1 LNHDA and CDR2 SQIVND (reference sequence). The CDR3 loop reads CASGKDKGLLGAQPQHF.

The CDR3 sequence is CASSTQDGQTPYEQYF. V is TRBV5-1 and J is TRBJ2-7. Germline assignment: CDR1 SGHRS and CDR2 YFSETQ. This CDR3 has 16 amino acids.

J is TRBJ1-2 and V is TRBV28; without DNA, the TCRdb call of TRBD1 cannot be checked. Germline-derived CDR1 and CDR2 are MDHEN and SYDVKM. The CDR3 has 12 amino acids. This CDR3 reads CASTMDRHGYTF.

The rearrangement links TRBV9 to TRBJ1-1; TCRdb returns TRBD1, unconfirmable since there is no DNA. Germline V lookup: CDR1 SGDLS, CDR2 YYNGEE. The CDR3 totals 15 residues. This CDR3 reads CASSVTGWDSDEAFF.

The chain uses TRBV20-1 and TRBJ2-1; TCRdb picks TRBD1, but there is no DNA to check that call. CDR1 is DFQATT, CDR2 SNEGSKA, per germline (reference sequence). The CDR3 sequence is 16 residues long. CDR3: CSARVRRDQSYNEQFF.

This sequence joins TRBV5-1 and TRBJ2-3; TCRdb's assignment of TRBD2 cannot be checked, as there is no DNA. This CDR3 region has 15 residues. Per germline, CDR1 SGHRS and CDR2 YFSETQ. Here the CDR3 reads CASSLDVAGSDTQYF.

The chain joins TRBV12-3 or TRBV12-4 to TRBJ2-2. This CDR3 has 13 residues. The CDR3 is CASSFQRAVILFF.

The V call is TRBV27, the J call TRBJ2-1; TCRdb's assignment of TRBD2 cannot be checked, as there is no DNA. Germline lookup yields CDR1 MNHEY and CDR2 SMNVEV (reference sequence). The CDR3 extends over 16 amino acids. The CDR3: CASSLGSGRLYNEQFF.